One sample yielded the 14 T cell receptor beta chains listed below, sequenced in a study of blood T cells in healthy people across ages. The authors ran a second PCR of roughly 7 to 11 cycles using a sample-barcoded 5' primer and a J-beta primer mix. TCRdb analysed the 5' RACE reads with MiXCR anew, one entry per CDR3 protein. The sample comprises about 1.5 million distinct CDR3 sequences, 35% to 45% of which are singletons, and under 5% rests with the top ten. Sequenced material: blood. The receptors originated from a woman aged 18-29 years in good health.

The rearrangement joins TRBV27 to TRBJ2-1, with 11 bases matching TRBD1. After removal of 4 bases from V and 3 bases from J, the junction contained 2 bases not matched to a gene. Germline V gene sequence: CDR1 MNHEY, CDR2 SMNVEV (reference sequence). The length of the CDR3 is 15 residues. CDR3 nucleotides: TGTGCCAGCAGTTCGGACAGGGGGCTCTACAATGAGCAGTTCTTC. This translates into CASSSDRGLYNEQFF.

In DNA form, the CDR3 reads TGTGCCAGCAGCTTAGCCCTAGGACCAGATACGCAGTATTTT. This translates into CASSLALGPDTQYF. This chain connects TRBV7-2 to TRBJ2-3; D is undetermined. Per the germline V gene, CDR1 is SGHTA and CDR2 is FQGNSA. Trimming shortened V by 0 bases and J by 4 bases, and 8 bases separated the two germline ends. This CDR3 has 14 residues.

This chain links TRBV27 with TRBJ2-2; a weak D match, TRBD2 (5 bases). The CDR3 covers 16 residues. The ends were cut back, 1 base at V and 3 bases at J, with 12 bases in the middle. Germline V gene data show CDR1 as MNHEY and CDR2 as SMNVEV (reference sequence). CDR3 sequence: CASSLFRDMYTGELFF. As DNA, the CDR3 is TGTGCCAGCAGTTTATTCCGGGATATGTACACCGGGGAGCTGTTTTTT.

This clonotype was counted only a few times. The chain combines TRBV28 with TRBJ2-1; a weak D match, TRBD2 (6 bases). This CDR3 spans 12 amino acids. The V gene's germline CDR1 is MDHEN and CDR2 SYDVKM. Trimming took 1 base from V and 13 from J, leaving 11 bases between them. DNA of the CDR3: TGTGCCAGCAGTTTATTCGCGGGGAGTCAGTTCTTC. Residues: CASSLFAGSQFF.

V usage is TRBV3-1 and J usage is TRBJ1-1; D unresolved. CDR3 length: 16 residues. V lost 1 base, J lost 5 bases, and 17 bases lay in between. Germline V gene sequence: CDR1 LGHDT, CDR2 YNNKEL (reference sequence). CDR3 sequence reads: CASSQVRMGSATEAFF. The CDR3 DNA is TGTGCCAGCAGCCAAGTCCGTATGGGGTCAGCGACTGAAGCTTTCTTT.

The J gene is TRBJ1-1, the V gene TRBV4-3, with D perhaps TRBD1 (5 bases). Looked up from germline, CDR1 is LGHNA and CDR2 is YSLEER. V shed 4 bases and J shed 7 bases, with 16 bases lying between them. The CDR3 contains 14 residues. CDR3 in amino acids: CASSPSVGGIEAFF. The DNA for the CDR3 is TGCGCCAGCAGCCCCTCCGTTGGGGGGATTGAAGCTTTCTTT.

This chain uses TRBV28 with TRBJ2-5; D call uncertain. This CDR3 is 12 amino acids long. Germline values: CDR1 MDHEN, CDR2 SYDVKM. Trimming took 3 bases from V and 13 from J, leaving 15 bases between them. CDR3 nucleotide sequence: TGTGCCAGCAGTTTCCGTACATCCCCCAGGTACTTC. It yields the protein CASSFRTSPRYF. The full variable domain, rest sourced from reference TRBV28 and TRBJ2-5, is DVKVTQSSRYLVKRTGEKVFLECVQDMDHENMFWYRQDPGLGLRLIYFSYDVKMKEKGDIPEGYSVSREKKERFSLILESASTNQTSMYLCASSFRTSPRYFGPGTRLLVL.

This clonotype has more than one count but fewer than ten. This chain joins TRBV3-1 and TRBJ2-1; D uncertain. The CDR3 loop spans 15 amino acids. Germline assignment: CDR1 LGHDT and CDR2 YNNKEL (reference sequence). With 1 base removed from V and 2 bases from J, the gap between germline ends came to 9 bases. CDR3 sequence reads: CASSQGASTYNEQFF. DNA of the CDR3: TGTGCCAGCAGCCAAGGTGCTTCAACCTACAATGAGCAGTTCTTC.

The chain couples TRBV6-6 to TRBJ2-3; D may correspond to TRBD1 or TRBD2 (5 bases each). Germline CDR1 reads MNHNY; CDR2 reads SVGAGI (reference sequence). V was pared by 3 bases and J by 2 bases, with 12 bases between. This CDR3 contains 15 residues. The CDR3 bases are TGTGCCAGCAGTTATTTTGGGACGGCCACAGATACGCAGTATTTT. Translating it yields CASSYFGTATDTQYF.

DNA of the CDR3: TGCAGCGTTGCAGAACAGGAAGGCTACACCTTC. It codes for CSVAEQEGYTF. V gene TRBV29-1 combines with J gene TRBJ1-2, with D tentatively TRBD1 (5 bases). This CDR3 spans 11 amino acids. Trimming left V 4 bases short and J 8 bases short, with 11 bases between. Germline V gene data show CDR1 as SQVTM and CDR2 as ANQGSEA.

The chain recombines TRBV24-1 with TRBJ1-5; D is unclear. This CDR3 comprises 15 residues. Trimming left V 0 bases short and J 6 bases short, with 11 bases between. CDR1 KGHDR and CDR2 SFDVKD come from the germline V gene. The CDR3 DNA follows: TGTGCCACCAGTGATTTGCGGGGTACGGGTCAGCCCCAGCATTTT. This gives the protein CATSDLRGTGQPQHF.

The gene calls are TRBV12-3 or TRBV12-4 and TRBJ2-7; the match to TRBD1 covers 9 bases. The CDR3 loop spans 16 amino acids. The V gene end was trimmed by 3 bases and the J gene end by 7 bases; junction bases not matched to a gene: 13. CDR3 sequence reads: CASSFGTGLGYNEQYF. DNA for the CDR3: TGTGCCAGCAGTTTTGGGACAGGGCTAGGGTACAATGAGCAGTACTTC.

The chain has TRBV4-1 and TRBJ1-1; D gene unclear. The CDR3 extends over 12 amino acids. The V and J ends lost 1 base and 9 bases respectively, with 9 bases between them. CDR1 MGHRA and CDR2 YSYEKL come from the germline V gene. In nucleotides, the CDR3 is TGCGCCAGCAGCCAAGTTCTAGGGAAAGCTTTCTTT. As protein: CASSQVLGKAFF.

This chain links TRBV29-1 with TRBJ2-5; possibly TRBD1 for D (5 bases). CDR1 and CDR2 from the germline V gene are SQVTM and ANQGSEA. The CDR3 length is 12 residues. The CDR3 loop is CSLGRFNNEQYF. The CDR3 coding sequence is TGCAGTCTGGGGCGGTTCAACAATGAGCAGTACTTC.